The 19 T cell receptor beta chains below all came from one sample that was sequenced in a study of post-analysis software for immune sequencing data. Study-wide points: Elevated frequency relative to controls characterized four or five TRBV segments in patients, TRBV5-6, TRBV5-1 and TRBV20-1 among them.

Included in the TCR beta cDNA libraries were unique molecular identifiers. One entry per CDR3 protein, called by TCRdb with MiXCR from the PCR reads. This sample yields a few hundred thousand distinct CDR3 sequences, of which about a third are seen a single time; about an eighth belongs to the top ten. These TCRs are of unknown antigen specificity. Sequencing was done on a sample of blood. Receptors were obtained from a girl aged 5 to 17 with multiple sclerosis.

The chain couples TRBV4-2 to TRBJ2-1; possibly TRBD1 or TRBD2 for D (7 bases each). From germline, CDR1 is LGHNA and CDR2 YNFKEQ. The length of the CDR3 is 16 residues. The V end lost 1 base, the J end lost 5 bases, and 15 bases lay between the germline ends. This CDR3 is CASSQVAGGGHNEQFF. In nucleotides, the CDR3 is TGTGCCAGCAGCCAAGTCGCAGGGGGGGGGCACAATGAGCAGTTCTTC.

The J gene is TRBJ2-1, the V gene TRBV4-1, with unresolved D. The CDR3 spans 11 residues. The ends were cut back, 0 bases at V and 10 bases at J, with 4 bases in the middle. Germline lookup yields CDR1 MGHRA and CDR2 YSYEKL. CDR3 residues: CASSQELEQFF. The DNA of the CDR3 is TGCGCCAGCAGCCAAGAGCTAGAGCAGTTCTTC.

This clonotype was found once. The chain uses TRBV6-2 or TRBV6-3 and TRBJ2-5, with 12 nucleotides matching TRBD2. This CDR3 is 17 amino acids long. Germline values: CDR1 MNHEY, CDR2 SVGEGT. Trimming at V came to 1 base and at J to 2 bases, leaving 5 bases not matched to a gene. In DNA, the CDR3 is TGTGCCAGCAGTTACTACGGACTAGCGGGGAGACAAGAGACCCAGTACTTC. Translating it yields CASSYYGLAGRQETQYF.

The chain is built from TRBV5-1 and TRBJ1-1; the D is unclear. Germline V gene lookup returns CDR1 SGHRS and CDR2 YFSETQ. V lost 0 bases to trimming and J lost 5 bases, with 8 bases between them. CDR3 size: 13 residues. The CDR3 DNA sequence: TGCGCCAGCAGCTTGGAGGAGTTTACTGAAGCTTTCTTT. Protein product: CASSLEEFTEAFF.

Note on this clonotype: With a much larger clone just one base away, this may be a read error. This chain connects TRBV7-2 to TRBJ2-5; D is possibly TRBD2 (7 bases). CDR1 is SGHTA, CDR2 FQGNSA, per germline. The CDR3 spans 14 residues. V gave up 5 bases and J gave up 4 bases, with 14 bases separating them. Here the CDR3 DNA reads TGTGCCAGCAGCGTGGGGGGGGCTGGAGAGACCCAGTACTTC. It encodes CASSVGGAGETQYF. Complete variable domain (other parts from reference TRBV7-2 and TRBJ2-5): GAGVSQSPSNKVTEKGKDVELRCDPISGHTALYWYRQSLGQGLEFLIYFQGNSAPDKSGLPSDRFSAERTGGSVSTLTIQRTQQEDSAVYLCASSVGGAGETQYFGPGTRLLVL.

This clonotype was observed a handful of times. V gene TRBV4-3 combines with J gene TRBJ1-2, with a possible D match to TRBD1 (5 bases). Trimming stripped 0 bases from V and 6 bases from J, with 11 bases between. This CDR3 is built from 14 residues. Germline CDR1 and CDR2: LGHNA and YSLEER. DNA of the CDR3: TGCGCCAGCAGCCAAGACGGGCAGGGTCATGGCTACACCTTC. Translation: CASSQDGQGHGYTF.

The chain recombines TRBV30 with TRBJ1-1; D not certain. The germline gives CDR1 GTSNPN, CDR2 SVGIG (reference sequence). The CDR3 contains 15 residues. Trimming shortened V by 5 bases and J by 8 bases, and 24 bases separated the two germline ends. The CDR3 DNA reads TGTGCCTGGCAACGGAGAGGCGGCCTTTTGGGCGAAGCTTTCTTT. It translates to CAWQRRGGLLGEAFF.

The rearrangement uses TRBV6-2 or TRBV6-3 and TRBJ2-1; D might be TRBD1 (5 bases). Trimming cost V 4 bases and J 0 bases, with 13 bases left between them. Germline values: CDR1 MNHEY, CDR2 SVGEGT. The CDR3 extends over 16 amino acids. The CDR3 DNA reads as TGTGCCAGCAGTTCCTATGACAGTCCCTCCTACAATGAGCAGTTCTTC. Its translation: CASSSYDSPSYNEQFF.

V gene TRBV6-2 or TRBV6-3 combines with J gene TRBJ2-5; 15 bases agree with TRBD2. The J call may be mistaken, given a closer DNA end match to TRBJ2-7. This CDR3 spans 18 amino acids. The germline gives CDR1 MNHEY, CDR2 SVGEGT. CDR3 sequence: CASSSPRTSGGARDEQYF. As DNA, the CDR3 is TGTGCCAGCAGTTCGCCGAGGACTAGCGGGGGGGCGAGAGACGAGCAGTACTTC.

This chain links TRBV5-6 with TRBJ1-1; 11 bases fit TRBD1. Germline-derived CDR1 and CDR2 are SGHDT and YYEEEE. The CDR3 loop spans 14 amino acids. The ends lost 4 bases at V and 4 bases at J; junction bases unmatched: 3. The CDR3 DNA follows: TGTGCCAGCAGCCGGGACAGGGGGGCCACTGAAGCTTTCTTT. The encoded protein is CASSRDRGATEAFF.

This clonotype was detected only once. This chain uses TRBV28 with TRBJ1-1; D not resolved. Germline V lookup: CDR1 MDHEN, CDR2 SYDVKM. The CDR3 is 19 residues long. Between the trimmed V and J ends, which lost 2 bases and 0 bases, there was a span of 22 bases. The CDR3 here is CASSLVLGSGSWMNTEAFF. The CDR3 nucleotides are TGTGCCAGCAGTTTAGTCCTCGGATCGGGGTCGTGGATGAACACTGAAGCTTTCTTT. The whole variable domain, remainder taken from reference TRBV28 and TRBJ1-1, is DVKVTQSSRYLVKRTGEKVFLECVQDMDHENMFWYRQDPGLGLRLIYFSYDVKMKEKGDIPEGYSVSREKKERFSLILESASTNQTSMYLCASSLVLGSGSWMNTEAFFGQGTRLTVV.

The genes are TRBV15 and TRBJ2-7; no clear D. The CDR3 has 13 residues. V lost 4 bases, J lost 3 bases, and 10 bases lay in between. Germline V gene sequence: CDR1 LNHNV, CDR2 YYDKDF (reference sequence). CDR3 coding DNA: TGTGCCACCAGCAACAAGGAGCGCTACGAGCAGTACTTC. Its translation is CATSNKERYEQYF.

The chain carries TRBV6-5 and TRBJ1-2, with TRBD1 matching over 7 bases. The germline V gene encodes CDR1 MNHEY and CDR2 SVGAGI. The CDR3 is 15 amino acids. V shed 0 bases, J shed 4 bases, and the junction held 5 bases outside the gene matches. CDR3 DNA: TGTGCCAGCAGTTACTCAGAGGGGGCCGGCTATGGCTACACCTTC. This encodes CASSYSEGAGYGYTF.

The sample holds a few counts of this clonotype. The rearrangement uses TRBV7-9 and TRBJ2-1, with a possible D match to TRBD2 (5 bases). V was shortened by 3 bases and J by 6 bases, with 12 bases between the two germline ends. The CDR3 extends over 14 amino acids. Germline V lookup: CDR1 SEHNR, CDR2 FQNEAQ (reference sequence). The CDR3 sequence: CASSFRMAGNEQFF. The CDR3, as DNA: TGTGCCAGCAGCTTCAGGATGGCGGGCAATGAGCAGTTCTTC.

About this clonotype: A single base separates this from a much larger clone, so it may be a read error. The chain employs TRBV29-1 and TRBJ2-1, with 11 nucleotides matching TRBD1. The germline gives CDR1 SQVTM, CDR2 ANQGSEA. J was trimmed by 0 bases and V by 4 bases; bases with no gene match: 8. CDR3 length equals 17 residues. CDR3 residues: CSVGGTGGQGSYNEQFF. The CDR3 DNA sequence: TGCAGCGTTGGGGGGACAGGGGGTCAAGGCTCCTACAATGAGCAGTTCTTC.

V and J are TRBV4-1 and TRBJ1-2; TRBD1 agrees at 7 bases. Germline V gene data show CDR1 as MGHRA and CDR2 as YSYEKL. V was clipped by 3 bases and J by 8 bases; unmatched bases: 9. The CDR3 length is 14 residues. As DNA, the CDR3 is TGCGCCAGCAGCCAGGGGCGAGGGGGCAAAGGCTACACCTTC. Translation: CASSQGRGGKGYTF.

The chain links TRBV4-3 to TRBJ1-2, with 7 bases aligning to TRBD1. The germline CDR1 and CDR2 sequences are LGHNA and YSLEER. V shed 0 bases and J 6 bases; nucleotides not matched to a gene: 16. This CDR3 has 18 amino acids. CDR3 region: CASSQEFAGRTGGNGYTF. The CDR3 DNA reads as TGCGCCAGCAGCCAAGAGTTTGCGGGGAGGACAGGAGGGAATGGCTACACCTTC.

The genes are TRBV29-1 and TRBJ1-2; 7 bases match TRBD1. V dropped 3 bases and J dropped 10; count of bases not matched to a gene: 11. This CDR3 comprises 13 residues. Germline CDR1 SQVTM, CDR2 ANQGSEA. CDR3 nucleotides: TGCAGCGTTGATGAGGGACAGATCCGGAACTACACCTTC. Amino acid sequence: CSVDEGQIRNYTF.

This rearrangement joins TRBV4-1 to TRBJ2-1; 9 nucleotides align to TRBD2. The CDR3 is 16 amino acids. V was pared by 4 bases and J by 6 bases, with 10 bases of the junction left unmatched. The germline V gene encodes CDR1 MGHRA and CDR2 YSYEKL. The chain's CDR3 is CASSLGASGGFNEQFF. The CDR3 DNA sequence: TGCGCCAGCAGCCTCGGGGCCAGCGGGGGGTTCAATGAGCAGTTCTTC.